The T cell receptor beta chain described here comes from a study of T cell responses to AZD1222 COVID-19 vaccine. Germline V CDR1 and CDR2: LNHDA, SQIVND (reference sequence). CDR3 length: 17 residues. The ends lost 3 bases at V and 2 bases at J; junction bases unmatched: 10. Remarks on this clone: What it binds is not known.

Whole-study findings and limits: Spike-wide coverage was observed for vaccine-associated CD4 TCRs, with dominant responses at 160-218 and 743-854. Clonal diversity was possibly underestimated; the donors were predominantly white British and more often female. Epitopes outside B.1.351 and B.1.1.7 mutated regions reportedly drew nearly half of spike TCRs. Among AZD1222 vaccinees, only six or seven were seropositive at baseline.

TCRdb's copy holds only in-frame clones and misses some; the assay was immunoSEQ multiplex PCR. The sample has 75,000 to 90,000 clones, approximately 89% seen once. V usage is TRBV19 and J usage is TRBJ2-1, with 7 bases that match TRBD2. The specimen was peripheral blood, collected 28 days after the second AZD1222 dose. The source of this sequence is an adult who received the AZD1222 COVID-19 vaccine. CDR3 nucleotide sequence: TGTGCCAGTAGTATGGTCCGGGCGGCGGGGGCCTACAATGAGCAGTTCTTC. Translation gives CASSMVRAAGAYNEQFF.